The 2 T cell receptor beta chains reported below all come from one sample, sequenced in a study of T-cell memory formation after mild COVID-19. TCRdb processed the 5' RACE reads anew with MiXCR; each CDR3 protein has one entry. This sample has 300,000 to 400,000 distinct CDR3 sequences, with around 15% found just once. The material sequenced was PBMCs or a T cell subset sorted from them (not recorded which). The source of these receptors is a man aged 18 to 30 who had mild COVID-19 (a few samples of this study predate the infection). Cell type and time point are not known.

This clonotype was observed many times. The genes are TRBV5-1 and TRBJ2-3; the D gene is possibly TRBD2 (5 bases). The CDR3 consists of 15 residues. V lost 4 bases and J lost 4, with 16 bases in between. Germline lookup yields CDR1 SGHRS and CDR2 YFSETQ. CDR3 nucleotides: TGCGCCAGCAGCCCGGCCGGGGTTCGAGCAGATACGCAGTATTTT. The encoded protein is CASSPAGVRADTQYF.

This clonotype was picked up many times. In nucleotides, the CDR3 is TGTGCCAGCACCGGGACAGGCAATGAAAAACTGTTTTTT. This encodes CASTGTGNEKLFF. V usage is TRBV2 and J usage is TRBJ1-4; 8 bases fit TRBD1. In germline, CDR1 is SNHLY, CDR2 FYNNEI. The trim removed 7 bases at V and 5 bases at J, leaving 3 bases unmatched. The CDR3 is 13 residues long.